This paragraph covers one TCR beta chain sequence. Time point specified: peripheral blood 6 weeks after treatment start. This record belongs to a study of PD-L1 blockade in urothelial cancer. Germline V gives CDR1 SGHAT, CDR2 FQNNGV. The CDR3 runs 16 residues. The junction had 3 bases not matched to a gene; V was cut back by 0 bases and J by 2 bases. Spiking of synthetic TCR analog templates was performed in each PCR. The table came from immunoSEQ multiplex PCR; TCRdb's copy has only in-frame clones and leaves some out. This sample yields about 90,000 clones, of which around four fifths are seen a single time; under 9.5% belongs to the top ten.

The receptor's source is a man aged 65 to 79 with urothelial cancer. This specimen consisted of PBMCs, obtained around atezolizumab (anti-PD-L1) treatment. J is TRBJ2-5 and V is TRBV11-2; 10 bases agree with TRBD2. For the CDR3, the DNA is TGTGCCAGCAGCTTAGAAGTGACTAGCGGGCAAGAGACCCAGTACTTC. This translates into CASSLEVTSGQETQYF.